This entry lists 15 T cell receptor beta chains sequenced from one sample in a study of somatic mutations in cytotoxic T cells in rheumatoid arthritis. Profiled with immunoSEQ multiplex PCR; TCRdb holds only in-frame clones, not every one. The table shows 20,000 or so clones, with around 85% occurring only once. Sequenced material: CD8+ T cells sorted from blood. Every receptor here comes from a middle-aged woman with rheumatoid arthritis.

J is TRBJ2-2 and V is TRBV11-2; 9 positions agree with TRBD2. Germline assignment: CDR1 SGHAT and CDR2 FQNNGV. CDR3 size: 15 residues. Trimming removed 4 bases from V and 7 bases from J; junction bases left unmatched: 7. The CDR3 DNA sequence: TGTGCCAGCAGCTACGGGACTAGCCCTAGCGGGGAGCTGTTTTTT. Amino acid sequence: CASSYGTSPSGELFF.

V gene TRBV7-9 combines with J gene TRBJ1-5, with 7 bases lining up with TRBD1. Per germline, CDR1 SEHNR and CDR2 FQNEAQ (reference sequence). J lost 5 bases, V lost 5 bases, and 3 bases had no gene match. The CDR3 runs to 13 residues. CDR3 sequence (DNA): TGTGCCAGCAGCGGTACAGGGGATCAGCCCCAGCATTTT. This codes for CASSGTGDQPQHF.

J is TRBJ1-2 and V is TRBV6-6, with a possible D match to TRBD1 (6 bases). Trimming cost V 0 bases and J 3 bases, with 8 bases left between them. Per germline, CDR1 MNHNY and CDR2 SVGAGI (reference sequence). CDR3 length: 14 residues. The CDR3 sequence: CASSYSRQDYGYTF. The CDR3 DNA reads TGTGCCAGCAGTTACTCGAGACAGGACTATGGCTACACCTTC.

The V call is TRBV9, the J call TRBJ2-5, with 9 positions matching TRBD2. This CDR3 spans 14 amino acids. CDR1 and CDR2 from the germline V gene are SGDLS and YYNGEE. The ends lost 3 bases at V and 7 bases at J; junction bases unmatched: 7. The CDR3 loop reads CASSASDSGGTQYF. CDR3 bases: TGTGCCAGCAGCGCCTCAGATAGCGGGGGGACCCAGTACTTC. The complete variable domain, with remaining parts taken from reference TRBV9 and TRBJ2-5, reads DSGVTQTPKHLITATGQRVTLRCSPRSGDLSVYWYQQSLDQGLQFLIQYYNGEERAKGNILERFSAQQFPDLHSELNLSSLELGDSALYFCASSASDSGGTQYFGPGTRLLVL.

The chain carries TRBV7-6 and TRBJ2-3, with 9 bases that match TRBD1. V was pared by 1 base and J by 3 bases, with 14 bases of the junction left unmatched. From germline, CDR1 is SGHVS and CDR2 FNYEAQ. CDR3 length: 19 amino acids. In nucleotides, the CDR3 is TGTGCCAGCAGCTTAGGATTCGGTGGGACAGGGTCGCTTACAGATACGCAGTATTTT. Translated, it gives CASSLGFGGTGSLTDTQYF.

This chain uses TRBV30 with TRBJ2-5, with 16 bases matching TRBD2. Trimming cost V 8 bases and J 3 bases; bases outside gene matches: 6. The CDR3 extends over 15 amino acids. CDR1 and CDR2 (germline): GTSNPN, SVGIG (reference sequence). The CDR3 here is CAGTGTSGGEETQYF. Here the CDR3 DNA reads TGTGCCGGAACCGGGACTAGCGGGGGGGAAGAGACCCAGTACTTC.

The V call is TRBV5-6, the J call TRBJ2-7; 9 bases map to TRBD1. The CDR3 loop spans 16 amino acids. The germline gives CDR1 SGHDT, CDR2 YYEEEE. V gave up 4 bases and J gave up 0 bases; unmatched junction bases: 8. CDR3 residues: CASSIPGQGPSYEQYF. The CDR3 bases are TGTGCCAGCAGCATACCGGGACAGGGTCCCTCCTACGAGCAGTACTTC.

The chain couples TRBV27 to TRBJ2-1; weak D call: TRBD2 (8 bases). Trimming left V 5 bases short and J 2 bases short, with 13 bases between. The CDR3 extends over 15 amino acids. Germline V gene data show CDR1 as MNHEY and CDR2 as SMNVEV (reference sequence). Here the CDR3 reads CASSLSGTAYNEQFF. The CDR3 DNA follows: TGTGCCAGCAGTCTTAGCGGGACAGCCTACAATGAGCAGTTCTTC.

The chain uses TRBV9 and TRBJ2-1; weak D call: TRBD1 (7 bases). Trimming stripped 4 bases from V and 2 bases from J, with 16 bases between. Germline V lookup: CDR1 SGDLS, CDR2 YYNGEE. The CDR3 has 16 amino acids. CDR3 in amino acids: CASSPGGTLTYNEQFF. CDR3 nucleotides: TGTGCCAGCAGCCCAGGGGGGACTCTGACCTACAATGAGCAGTTCTTC.

The chain couples TRBV5-1 to TRBJ1-2; 11 bases are shared with TRBD1. CDR3 size: 18 residues. Germline V gene data show CDR1 as SGHRS and CDR2 as YFSETQ. With V trimmed by 0 bases and J by 7 bases, 14 bases remained unmatched. The CDR3 region is CASSLDGQGAMGRSGYTF. Here the CDR3 DNA reads TGCGCCAGCAGCTTGGATGGACAGGGGGCAATGGGCCGCTCTGGCTACACCTTC.

The gene calls are TRBV15 and TRBJ2-1, with 11 bases fitting TRBD2. V was pared by 1 base and J by 3 bases, with 2 bases of the junction left unmatched. CDR3 size: 16 residues. Germline V gene lookup returns CDR1 LNHNV and CDR2 YYDKDF (reference sequence). CDR3 DNA: TGTGCCACCAGCAGAGGGGGACTAGCGGACTACAATGAGCAGTTCTTC. This translates into CATSRGGLADYNEQFF. The whole variable domain, remainder taken from reference TRBV15 and TRBJ2-1, is DAMVIQNPRYQVTQFGKPVTLSCSQTLNHNVMYWYQQKSSQAPKLLFHYYDKDFNNEADTPDNFQSRRPNTSFCFLDIRSPGLGDTAMYLCATSRGGLADYNEQFFGPGTRLTVL.

The CDR3 region is CASSPRQGGGTGELFF. The DNA for the CDR3 is TGTGCCAGCAGTCCCCGACAGGGGGGAGGAACCGGGGAGCTGTTTTTT. The gene calls are TRBV6-6 and TRBJ2-2; 9 bases match TRBD1. There are 16 residues in the CDR3. Per the germline V gene, CDR1 is MNHNY and CDR2 is SVGAGI (reference sequence). J lost 5 bases, V lost 5 bases, and 9 bases had no gene match.

This chain uses TRBV9 with TRBJ2-4; the D gene is possibly TRBD2 (5 bases). V was shortened by 0 bases and J by 0 bases, with 7 bases between the two germline ends. CDR1 SGDLS and CDR2 YYNGEE come from the germline V gene. The CDR3 length is 15 residues. CDR3 DNA: TGTGCCAGCAGCGTAGCCGGGGAAGCCAAAAACATTCAGTACTTC. This gives the protein CASSVAGEAKNIQYF.

The rearrangement links TRBV2 to TRBJ2-2; the D is unclear. V lost 3 bases and J 5 bases, leaving 7 bases between the germline ends. Germline V CDR1 and CDR2: SNHLY, FYNNEI. The CDR3 loop spans 13 amino acids. CDR3 in amino acids: CASSEPGTGELFF. Written as DNA, the CDR3 is TGTGCCAGCAGTGAGCCCGGGACCGGGGAGCTGTTTTTT.

The J gene is TRBJ2-5, the V gene TRBV2, with D possibly matching TRBD2 (5 bases). The CDR3 runs 11 residues. Trimming removed 7 bases at V and 4 bases at J, with 7 bases between. Germline V lookup: CDR1 SNHLY, CDR2 FYNNEI. The CDR3 protein is CASIEGETQYF. In DNA, the CDR3 is TGTGCCAGCATAGAGGGAGAGACCCAGTACTTC.